The clone carrying this T cell receptor beta chain has a handful of counts. This sample is part of a study of blood T cell repertoires in COVID-19. Study summary: There were acute and convalescent COVID-19 samples, and they came from the United States, Italy and Spain. Sources were T cells, B-cell-depleted T cells, or PBMCs; the material itself was cDNA or gDNA.

This CDR3 spans 14 amino acids. V was trimmed by 5 bases and J by 2 bases, leaving 12 bases between them. CDR1 is LNHDA, CDR2 SQIVND, per germline (reference sequence). TCRdb's copy holds only in-frame clones and misses some; the assay was immunoSEQ multiplex PCR. Among about 180,000 clones listed, about 81% were seen once. Patients of the Seattle cohort, enrolled during active infection, were followed longitudinally. The J gene is TRBJ1-2, the V gene TRBV19; the D gene is possibly TRBD1 (6 bases). This sequence originates from a woman aged 80 or older with COVID-19, enrolled during active disease. The specimen sequenced was peripheral blood. CDR3 sequence (DNA): TGTGCCAGTAGTGTACAGGGTCCCAACTATGGCTACACCTTC. Its translation is CASSVQGPNYGYTF.